These 10 T cell receptor beta chains were sequenced from one sample in a study of shared clonotypes between healthy human individuals. Some clones are missing from TCRdb's copy, which holds only in-frame ones; the method was immunoSEQ multiplex PCR. The sample consists of about 730,000 clones, approximately 77% of them appearing once. Sequencing was done on a sample of memory CD4+ T cells sorted from blood. The sample's subset: CD45RA-negative fraction. The receptors shown here come from a woman between 25 and 40 years old in good health.

The chain has TRBV6-5 and TRBJ2-1, with TRBD2 as a possible D gene (5 bases). Deletions cut 7 bases from V and 9 bases from J, with 19 bases between. Germline lookup yields CDR1 MNHEY and CDR2 SVGAGI. This CDR3 is 14 amino acids long. CDR3: CASKPPAAIREQFF. For the CDR3, the DNA is TGTGCCAGCAAACCCCCAGCGGCGATTCGTGAGCAGTTCTTC.

In its sample, this clone was seen once. V gene TRBV6-6 combines with J gene TRBJ2-7; the D is unclear. The CDR3 sequence is 12 residues long. The germline gives CDR1 MNHNY, CDR2 SVGAGI (reference sequence). Deletions cut 2 bases from V and 2 bases from J, with 4 bases between. The chain's CDR3 is CASSYGPYEQYF. CDR3 DNA sequence: TGTGCCAGCAGTTACGGGCCCTACGAGCAGTACTTC.

The gene calls are TRBV15 and TRBJ2-7; D not certain. Germline V gene sequence: CDR1 LNHNV, CDR2 YYDKDF (reference sequence). The V end was cut by 1 base, the J end by 6 bases, with 10 bases between. The length of the CDR3 is 13 residues. The CDR3, as DNA: TGTGCCACCAGCAGAGGGTGGGGTATCGAGCAGTACTTC. It is translated as CATSRGWGIEQYF.

The rearrangement links TRBV10-3 to TRBJ2-7; 12 bases are a match to TRBD2. This CDR3 contains 17 residues. Trimming took 0 bases from V and 3 from J; bases not matched to a gene: 6. Germline V gene data show CDR1 as ENHRY and CDR2 as SYGVKD. CDR3 residues: CAISESELAGGRYEQYF. The CDR3 bases are TGTGCCATCAGTGAGTCCGAACTAGCGGGAGGCCGCTACGAGCAGTACTTC.

Worth noting for this clone: The same CDR3 also results from other DNA sequences found in this sample. The chain couples TRBV20-1 to TRBJ2-7; D call uncertain. Trimming cost V 8 bases and J 2 bases, with 10 bases left between them. CDR1 is DFQATT, CDR2 SNEGSKA, per germline (reference sequence). CDR3 length: 11 residues. CDR3: CSSGLTYEQYF. The CDR3 DNA reads as TGCAGTTCGGGCCTAACCTACGAGCAGTACTTC.

The rearrangement links TRBV10-3 to TRBJ2-2; D is undetermined. V was trimmed by 0 bases and J by 3 bases, leaving 11 bases between them. The CDR3 sequence is 16 residues long. Germline V gene data show CDR1 as ENHRY and CDR2 as SYGVKD. Here the CDR3 DNA reads TGTGCCATCAGTGAGTCAGGGAACGTTGACACCGGGGAGCTGTTTTTT. The encoded protein is CAISESGNVDTGELFF.

This clone was counted many times. V gene TRBV30 combines with J gene TRBJ1-1, with a tentative D call TRBD1 (5 bases). V dropped 4 bases and J dropped 1 base, with 10 bases sitting between them. Germline V gene data show CDR1 as GTSNPN and CDR2 as SVGIG (reference sequence). This CDR3 is built from 13 residues. The CDR3 reads CAWKWGRNTEAFF. CDR3 nucleotide sequence: TGTGCCTGGAAGTGGGGCAGGAACACTGAAGCTTTCTTT.

V gene TRBV30 combines with J gene TRBJ1-5; no definite D call. Germline-derived CDR1 and CDR2 are GTSNPN and SVGIG (reference sequence). The CDR3 contains 15 residues. V lost 0 bases and J lost 4, with 13 bases in between. The chain's CDR3 is CAWSVMGLGNQPQHF. CDR3 in DNA: TGTGCCTGGAGTGTAATGGGGTTGGGAAATCAGCCCCAGCATTTT.

V is TRBV7-9 and J is TRBJ2-3; tentative D call: TRBD2 (5 bases). Germline V CDR1 and CDR2: SEHNR, FQNEAQ (reference sequence). This CDR3 region has 16 residues. V lost 7 bases, J lost 5 bases, and 22 bases lay in between. CDR3 bases: TGTGCCAGCACCCTCTTAATACCGGGTGAGGGAGATACGCAGTATTTT. Its translation is CASTLLIPGEGDTQYF.

This chain uses TRBV27 with TRBJ2-6; no clear D. Trimming left V 5 bases short and J 3 bases short, with 17 bases between. Germline V lookup: CDR1 MNHEY, CDR2 SMNVEV (reference sequence). The CDR3 covers 17 residues. The CDR3 protein is CASSAWSLTLGANVLTF. Here the CDR3 DNA reads TGTGCCAGCAGTGCCTGGTCGCTCACACTTGGGGCCAACGTCCTGACTTTC.